Below are 29 T cell receptor beta chains sequenced from a single sample in a study of regulatory T cells in long-lasting Graves disease. CDR3 regions were amplified by Arm-PCR using iRepertoire HTBI primers to build TCR beta libraries. Each CDR3 protein is one row after TCRdb ran MiXCR on the multiplex PCR reads. The profile shows around 400,000 distinct CDR3 sequences, about 14% of them singletons. Time point of the sample: newly diagnosed GD, antithyroid drugs for less than 3 months. PBMC-extracted RNA yielded the TCR library. Here the sequenced sample was peripheral blood mononuclear cells (PBMCs), taken at new diagnosis, from a patient treated with antithyroid drugs. These receptors were obtained from a female donor with Graves disease.

To note about this clonotype: One junction end does not reproduce the germline sequence, and a read error may be involved. This chain uses TRBV5-6 with TRBJ1-4; the D gene is possibly TRBD1 (5 bases). From germline, CDR1 is SGHDT and CDR2 YYEEEE. This CDR3 has 15 amino acids. The CDR3 is CASSSDTGLNEELFF. In DNA, the CDR3 is TGTGCCAGCAGCTCGGACACGGGGCTTAATGAAGAACTGTTTTTT.

At least ten counts were recorded for this clonotype. This rearrangement joins TRBV12-5 to TRBJ1-3, with no clear D. This CDR3 comprises 12 residues. Germline V gene lookup returns CDR1 LGHNT and CDR2 FRNRAP. The V end lost 3 bases, the J end lost 9 bases, and 9 bases lay between the germline ends. The CDR3 protein is CASGFISATIYF. The CDR3 bases are TGTGCTAGTGGTTTTATTTCAGCCACCATATATTTT.

The sample holds many counts of this clonotype. The chain recombines TRBV3-1 with TRBJ1-1; 10 bases match TRBD1. The CDR3 consists of 14 residues. The trim removed 7 bases at V and 7 bases at J, leaving 9 bases unmatched. Germline CDR1 and CDR2: LGHDT and YNNKEL (reference sequence). The DNA of the CDR3 is TGTGCCAGCACCCAGGGACAGGGGAAGAATGAAGCTTTCTTT. It is translated as CASTQGQGKNEAFF.

In this sample, this clonotype turned up many times. This sequence joins TRBV3-1 and TRBJ1-2; D possibly corresponds to TRBD1 (5 bases). V lost 4 bases, J lost 5 bases, and 20 bases lay in between. The CDR3 is made up of 16 amino acids. Germline values: CDR1 LGHDT, CDR2 YNNKEL (reference sequence). CDR3 sequence (DNA): TGTGCCAGCAGCCGAAGGGGCAGCCCCCGTCAGTATGGCTACACCTTC. This gives the protein CASSRRGSPRQYGYTF.

The table lists this clonotype with many counts. The V call is TRBV27, the J call TRBJ1-5; D is unresolved. The CDR3 has 15 residues. V lost 3 bases and J 0 bases, leaving 9 bases between the germline ends. Germline CDR1 MNHEY, CDR2 SMNVEV (reference sequence). Here the CDR3 reads CASSFLGYSNQPQHF. The CDR3, as DNA: TGTGCCAGCAGTTTTTTAGGGTATAGCAATCAGCCCCAGCATTTT.

This clonotype has ten or more counts. The chain carries TRBV7-2 and TRBJ1-1; D is ambiguous. V shed 5 bases and J shed 11 bases, with 21 bases lying between them. CDR3 length: 14 amino acids. Germline assignment: CDR1 SGHTA and CDR2 FQGNSA. The CDR3 DNA follows: TGTGCCAGCAGCGAGAATTTACAAGGAGGGCGGGCTTTCTTT. It translates to CASSENLQGGRAFF.

V is TRBV7-9 and J is TRBJ1-2; D possibly corresponds to TRBD1 (5 bases). The CDR3 length is 13 residues. V gave up 8 bases and J gave up 6 bases, with 16 bases separating them. Per germline, CDR1 SEHNR and CDR2 FQNEAQ (reference sequence). The CDR3 region is CASYGAGVDGYTF. CDR3 sequence (DNA): TGTGCCAGCTACGGGGCGGGGGTTGATGGCTACACCTTC.

V and J are TRBV7-9 and TRBJ1-1; 7 bases are shared with TRBD1. V lost 5 bases to trimming and J lost 2 bases; unmatched junction nucleotides: 8. Germline V gene sequence: CDR1 SEHNR, CDR2 FQNEAQ (reference sequence). The CDR3 contains 15 residues. In DNA, the CDR3 is TGTGCCAGCAGCCCTTTACAGGGGACCAACACTGAAGCTTTCTTT. Translation gives CASSPLQGTNTEAFF.

This clonotype was seen many times. This chain uses TRBV7-2 with TRBJ2-5, with 8 bases matching TRBD1. CDR3 length: 14 residues. Germline V gives CDR1 SGHTA, CDR2 FQGNSA. V lost 0 bases, J lost 5 bases, and 2 bases stayed unmatched. CDR3 residues: CASSLADREETQYF. CDR3 DNA: TGTGCCAGCAGCTTAGCGGACAGGGAGGAGACCCAGTACTTC.

This chain links TRBV4-1 with TRBJ2-1; TRBD1 or TRBD2 may be the D gene (5 bases each). Trimming took off 2 bases at V and 14 bases at J, with 22 bases between the two ends. Germline CDR1 and CDR2: MGHRA and YSYEKL. The length of the CDR3 is 15 residues. The CDR3 loop reads CASSQTTSGSEHEFF. CDR3 nucleotides: TGCGCCAGCAGCCAAACTACTTCAGGGAGTGAGCATGAGTTCTTC.

This chain links TRBV20-1 with TRBJ2-3; the D gene is possibly TRBD2 (6 bases). Germline V gene data show CDR1 as DFQATT and CDR2 as SNEGSKA (reference sequence). The CDR3 extends over 17 amino acids. The ends were cut back, 6 bases at V and 5 bases at J, with 27 bases in the middle. The DNA of the CDR3 is TGCAGTGCCCAGGGCCGAGGGTTGCGGGAAGGCAAAGATACGCAGTATTTT. This encodes CSAQGRGLREGKDTQYF.

The rearrangement joins TRBV4-1 to TRBJ1-3; D ambiguous. Looked up from germline, CDR1 is MGHRA and CDR2 is YSYEKL. V was trimmed by 0 bases and J by 0 bases, leaving 9 bases between them. The CDR3 covers 16 residues. CDR3 DNA sequence: TGCGCCAGCAGCCAAGATAGGCTCAGCTCTGGAAACACCATATATTTT. It translates to CASSQDRLSSGNTIYF.

This clonotype was counted once. The likely explanation is a read error, given a far larger clone one base away. The chain employs TRBV6-2 or TRBV6-3 and TRBJ2-3; D unclear. The J call is uncertain, as TRBJ1-1 better fits the DNA end. The CDR3 extends over 13 amino acids. Germline assignment: CDR1 MNHEY and CDR2 SVGEGT. The DNA for the CDR3 is TGTGCCAGCAAGGGAACCCTGAACGCTGAAGCTTTCTTT. Residues: CASKGTLNAEAFF.

The sample holds many counts of this clonotype. CDR3 loop: CASSLAASSWRDTEAFF. The DNA for the CDR3 is TGTGCCAGCAGTTTAGCGGCCTCTTCCTGGAGGGACACTGAAGCTTTCTTT. The gene calls are TRBV27 and TRBJ1-1; D remains unclear. Germline CDR1 reads MNHEY; CDR2 reads SMNVEV (reference sequence). Deletions cut 2 bases from V and 3 bases from J, with 19 bases between. This CDR3 contains 17 residues.

This chain links TRBV28 with TRBJ2-2; 10 bases match TRBD1. This CDR3 spans 16 amino acids. Trimming removed 5 bases from V and 6 bases from J; junction bases left unmatched: 9. CDR1 and CDR2 (germline): MDHEN, SYDVKM. CDR3 nucleotide sequence: TGTGCCAGCAGTGTCCCGGGACAGGGGCACGCCGGGGAGCTGTTTTTT. This codes for CASSVPGQGHAGELFF.

This chain joins TRBV10-3 and TRBJ1-1, with D perhaps matching TRBD1 (6 bases). The V end lost 2 bases, the J end lost 0 bases, and 7 bases lay between the germline ends. CDR3 length equals 14 residues. Germline V gene sequence: CDR1 ENHRY, CDR2 SYGVKD. Here the CDR3 reads CAISEGQLNTEAFF. The CDR3, as DNA: TGTGCCATCAGTGAGGGACAGTTGAACACTGAAGCTTTCTTT.

V usage is TRBV2 and J usage is TRBJ2-1, with D perhaps given as TRBD1 or TRBD2 (6 bases each). The CDR3 consists of 13 residues. Trimming cost V 6 bases and J 9 bases, with 15 bases left between them. Per the germline V gene, CDR1 is SNHLY and CDR2 is FYNNEI. The CDR3 coding sequence is TGTGCCAGCAGGGCCTTCGGGGGCAGTGAGCAGTTCTTC. This encodes CASRAFGGSEQFF.

V is TRBV5-1 and J is TRBJ1-6; D not resolved. The CDR3 is made up of 13 amino acids. The germline V gene encodes CDR1 SGHRS and CDR2 YFSETQ. V was pared by 5 bases and J by 11 bases, with 14 bases between. The CDR3 nucleotides read TGCGCCAGCAGTCGGGGAGGGTATCCACCCCTCCACTTT. This codes for CASSRGGYPPLHF.

This clonotype was detected many times. The chain joins TRBV10-3 to TRBJ1-6; 8 nucleotides line up with TRBD1. Trimming cost V 6 bases and J 6 bases; bases outside gene matches: 7. The CDR3 is 15 residues long. CDR1 and CDR2 from the germline V gene are ENHRY and SYGVKD. The CDR3 nucleotides are TGTGCCATCAGCCCCGGACAGGGTGTTAATTCACCCCTCCACTTT. It codes for CAISPGQGVNSPLHF.

This clonotype has ten or more counts. The chain recombines TRBV29-1 with TRBJ1-1; tentatively, D is TRBD1 (5 bases). The CDR3 is 12 amino acids. V was pared by 4 bases and J by 0 bases, with 6 bases between. Germline V gene data show CDR1 as SQVTM and CDR2 as ANQGSEA. The CDR3 DNA follows: TGCAGCGTTGGGGGCATGAACACTGAAGCTTTCTTT. The encoded protein is CSVGGMNTEAFF.

This CDR3 reads CASSQDRGDQETQYF. CDR3 nucleotide sequence: TGCGCCAGCAGCCAAGATAGGGGCGACCAAGAGACCCAGTACTTC. This chain connects TRBV4-1 to TRBJ2-1, with D perhaps TRBD1 (5 bases). The end of the DNA is better explained by TRBJ2-5, so the J call may be wrong. The CDR3 contains 15 residues. Germline V gene data show CDR1 as MGHRA and CDR2 as YSYEKL.

At least ten counts were recorded for this clonotype. The chain is built from TRBV5-6 and TRBJ1-1, with a tentative D call TRBD1 (5 bases). CDR3 length: 14 amino acids. Germline CDR1 and CDR2: SGHDT and YYEEEE. The V end was cut by 2 bases, the J end by 0 bases, with 8 bases between. For the CDR3, the DNA is TGTGCCAGCAGCTTAGGGGTGATGAACACTGAAGCTTTCTTT. It is translated as CASSLGVMNTEAFF.

This sequence joins TRBV18 and TRBJ2-1, with 9 nucleotides matching TRBD2. The V and J ends lost 1 base and 6 bases, in that order; junction bases with no gene match: 7. CDR1 and CDR2 (germline): KGHSH, LQKENI. This CDR3 region has 16 residues. CDR3 DNA: TGTGCCAGCTCACCACAAGGCGGGAGGGCCGGCAATGAGCAGTTCTTC. Its protein product is CASSPQGGRAGNEQFF.

There are many counts of this clonotype. The chain carries TRBV6-4 and TRBJ2-5; the D is unclear. Germline lookup yields CDR1 MRHNA and CDR2 SNTAGT. CDR3 length equals 15 residues. The V gene lost 3 bases and the J gene lost 1 base, with 12 bases spanning the gap. The CDR3 is CASSEFRAVQETQYF. In DNA, the CDR3 is TGTGCCAGCAGTGAATTTAGGGCAGTCCAAGAGACCCAGTACTTC.

There are a few counts of this clonotype. The chain combines TRBV19 with TRBJ1-6, with D unclear. The V and J ends lost 4 bases and 9 bases respectively, with 10 bases between them. Germline-derived CDR1 and CDR2 are LNHDA and SQIVND (reference sequence). The CDR3 sequence is 13 residues long. The CDR3 spells CASSRLEASPLHF. The DNA for the CDR3 is TGTGCCAGTAGTAGGCTAGAGGCTTCACCCCTCCACTTT.

This clonotype has at least ten counts. The chain links TRBV7-2 to TRBJ1-1; 11 positions agree with TRBD1. Germline values: CDR1 SGHTA, CDR2 FQGNSA. After removal of 6 bases from V and 6 bases from J, the junction contained 6 bases not matched to a gene. The CDR3 sequence is 14 residues long. The CDR3 loop is CASRNGQGASEAFF. CDR3 DNA: TGTGCCAGCAGGAACGGACAGGGGGCTTCTGAAGCTTTCTTT.

In its sample, this clonotype was seen many times. The chain carries TRBV4-1 and TRBJ2-5; D is unclear. Germline V gene lookup returns CDR1 MGHRA and CDR2 YSYEKL. Trimming shortened V by 4 bases and J by 4 bases, and 10 bases separated the two germline ends. This CDR3 is 13 amino acids long. The CDR3 sequence is CASSPIGRETQYF. For the CDR3, the DNA is TGCGCCAGCAGCCCGATAGGTCGAGAGACCCAGTACTTC.

This clonotype was counted ten times or more. The rearrangement uses TRBV27 and TRBJ2-7; D tentatively reads TRBD1 or TRBD2 (6 bases each). This CDR3 is 13 amino acids long. CDR1 and CDR2 (germline): MNHEY, SMNVEV (reference sequence). V was clipped by 5 bases and J by 6 bases, with 14 bases between them. In DNA, the CDR3 is TGTGCCAGCAGTCCACAACAGGGAGGCGAGCAGTACTTC. Protein sequence: CASSPQQGGEQYF.

The table lists this clonotype with many counts. The gene calls are TRBV9 and TRBJ2-5, with TRBD1 identical over 12 bases. V was clipped by 0 bases and J by 5 bases; unmatched bases: 5. CDR3 size: 16 residues. Germline V lookup: CDR1 SGDLS, CDR2 YYNGEE. CDR3 nucleotides: TGTGCCAGCAGCGTAGGGGGGACAGGGGGCCTGGAGACCCAGTACTTC. This codes for CASSVGGTGGLETQYF. Full variable domain (missing parts from reference TRBV9 and TRBJ2-5): DSGVTQTPKHLITATGQRVTLRCSPRSGDLSVYWYQQSLDQGLQFLIQYYNGEERAKGNILERFSAQQFPDLHSELNLSSLELGDSALYFCASSVGGTGGLETQYFGPGTRLLVL.